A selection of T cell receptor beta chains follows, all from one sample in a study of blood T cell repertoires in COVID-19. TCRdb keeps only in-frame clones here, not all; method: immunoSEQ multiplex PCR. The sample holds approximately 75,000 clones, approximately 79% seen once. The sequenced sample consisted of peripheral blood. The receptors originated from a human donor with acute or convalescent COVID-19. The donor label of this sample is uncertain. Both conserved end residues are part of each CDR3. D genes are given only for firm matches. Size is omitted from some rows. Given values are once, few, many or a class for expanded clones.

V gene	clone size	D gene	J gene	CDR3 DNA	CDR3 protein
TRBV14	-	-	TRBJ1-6	TGTGCCAGCAGCCTATACGGACTGAAGAATTCACCCCTCCACTTT	CASSLYGLKNSPLHF
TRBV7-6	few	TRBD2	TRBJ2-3	TGTGCCAGCAGCCCTTCACTAGCGGGAGGCACAGATACGCAGTATTTT	CASSPSLAGGTDTQYF
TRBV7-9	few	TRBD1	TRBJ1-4	TGTGCCAGCAGCGTACTAAGACAGGGCGAAAAACTGTTTTTT	CASSVLRQGEKLFF
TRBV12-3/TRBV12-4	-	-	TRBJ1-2	TGTGCCAGCAGTTTCGAGACTGGATATGGCTACACCTTC	CASSFETGYGYTF
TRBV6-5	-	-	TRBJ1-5	TGTGCCAGCATTGCCCTCCTAGGCGGTCAGCCCCAGCATTTT	CASIALLGGQPQHF
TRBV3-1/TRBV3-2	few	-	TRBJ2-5	TGTGCCAGCAGCCCCTCCCAAGAGACCCAGTACTTC	CASSPSQETQYF
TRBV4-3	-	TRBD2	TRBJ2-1	TGCGCCAGCACTTCTAGCGGGAGGTCCAACAATGAGCAGTTCTTC	CASTSSGRSNNEQFF
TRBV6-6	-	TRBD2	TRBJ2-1	TGTGCCAGCAGTGGGGTCAGCGGGGGGGCCCATGAGCAGTTCTTC	CASSGVSGGAHEQFF
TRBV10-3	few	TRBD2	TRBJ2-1	TGTGCCATCAGTGAGTCGATTAGGACTAGCGGGAACAATGAGCAGTTCTTC	CAISESIRTSGNNEQFF
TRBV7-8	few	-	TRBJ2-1	TGTGCCAGCAGCGCCGACAGGTCCACTTACAATGAGCAGTTCTTC	CASSADRSTYNEQFF
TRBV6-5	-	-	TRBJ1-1	TGTGCCAGCAGTATGGAGGTCGCGGCTTTCTTT	CASSMEVAAFF
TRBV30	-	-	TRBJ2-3	TGTGCCTGGACAGTAGGGGCCACAGATACGCAGTATTTT	CAWTVGATDTQYF
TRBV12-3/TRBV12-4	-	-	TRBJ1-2	TGTGCCAGCAGTTTACCGGGGTACGGCTACACCTTC	CASSLPGYGYTF
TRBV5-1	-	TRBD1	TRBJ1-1	TGCGCCAGCAGCTTGGAACAGGGGGCGGCGAACACTGAAGCTTTCTTT	CASSLEQGAANTEAFF
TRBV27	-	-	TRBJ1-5	TGTGCCAGCAGTTTATATGGGAGGGAGAATCAGCCCCAGCATTTT	CASSLYGRENQPQHF
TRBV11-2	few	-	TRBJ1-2	TGTGCCAGCAGCCAACGGGGGGGGTATGGCTACACCTTC	CASSQRGGYGYTF
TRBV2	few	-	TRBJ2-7	TGTGCCAGCAGTGAACCCGACGAGCAGTACTTC	CASSEPDEQYF
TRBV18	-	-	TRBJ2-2	TGTGCCAGCTCACCACCCCGGGTTCCCGGGGAGCTGTTTTTT	CASSPPRVPGELFF
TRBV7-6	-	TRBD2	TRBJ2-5	TGTGCCAGCAGCACCGATAGCGGGGGGGCCTCAGAGACCCAGTACTTC	CASSTDSGGASETQYF
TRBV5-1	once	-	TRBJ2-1	TGCGCCAGCAGGGGAACGGGAGTGTTCAATGAGCAGTTCTTC	CASRGTGVFNEQFF
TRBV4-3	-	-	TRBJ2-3	TGCGCCAGCAGCTTTGGTCGCCAGGGTATGGTAGATACGCAGTATTTT	CASSFGRQGMVDTQYF
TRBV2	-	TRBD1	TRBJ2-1	TGTGCCAGCAGTTGGACAGGGGGCAGGAATGAGCAGTTCTTC	CASSWTGGRNEQFF
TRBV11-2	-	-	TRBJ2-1	TGTGCCAGCAGCTCTGGGACAAGACTCCGGAATGAGCAGTTCTTC	CASSSGTRLRNEQFF
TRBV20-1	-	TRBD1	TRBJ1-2	TGCAGTGCTAGTCCCGGGACAGGAAAGGTCGGCTACACCTTC	CSASPGTGKVGYTF
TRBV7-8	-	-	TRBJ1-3	TGTGCCAGCAGCACAGGCCTTCTCTCTGGAAACACCATATATTTT	CASSTGLLSGNTIYF
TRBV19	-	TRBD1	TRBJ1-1	TGTGCCAGTAGTATATCCAGGGGGCTAAACACTGAAGCTTTCTTT	CASSISRGLNTEAFF
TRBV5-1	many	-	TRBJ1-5	TGCGCCAGCAGCTTTGAGGGCGATCAGCCCCAGCATTTT	CASSFEGDQPQHF
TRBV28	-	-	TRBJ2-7	TGTGCCAGCACCCATTATGGGGCGGAAACATACGAGCAGTACTTC	CASTHYGAETYEQYF